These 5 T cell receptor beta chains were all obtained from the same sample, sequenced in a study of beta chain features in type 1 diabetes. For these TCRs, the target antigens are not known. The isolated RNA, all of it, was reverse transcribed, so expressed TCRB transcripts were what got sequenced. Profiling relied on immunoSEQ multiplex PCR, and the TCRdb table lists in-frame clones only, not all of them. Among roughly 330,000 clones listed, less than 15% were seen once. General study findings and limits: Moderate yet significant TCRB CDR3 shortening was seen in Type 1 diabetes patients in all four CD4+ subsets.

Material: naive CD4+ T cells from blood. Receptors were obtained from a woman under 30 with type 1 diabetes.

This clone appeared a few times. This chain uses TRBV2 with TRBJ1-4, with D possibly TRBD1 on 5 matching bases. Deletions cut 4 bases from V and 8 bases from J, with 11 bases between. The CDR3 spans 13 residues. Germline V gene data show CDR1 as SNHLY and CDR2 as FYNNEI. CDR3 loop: CASSAGAGEKLFF. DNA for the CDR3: TGTGCCAGCAGTGCCGGGGCGGGAGAAAAACTGTTTTTT.

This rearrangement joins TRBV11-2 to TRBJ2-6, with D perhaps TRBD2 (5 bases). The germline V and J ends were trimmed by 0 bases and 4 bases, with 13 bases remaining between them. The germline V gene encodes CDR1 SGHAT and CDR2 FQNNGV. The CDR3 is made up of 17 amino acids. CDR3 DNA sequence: TGTGCCAGCAGCTTAGATCCGCCGGGATGGGGGGCCAACGTCCTGACTTTC. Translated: CASSLDPPGWGANVLTF.

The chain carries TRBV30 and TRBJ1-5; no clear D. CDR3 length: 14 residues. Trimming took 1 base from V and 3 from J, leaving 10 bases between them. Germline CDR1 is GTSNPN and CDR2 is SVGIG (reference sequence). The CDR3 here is CAWSGVSLNQPQHF. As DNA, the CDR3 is TGTGCCTGGAGTGGAGTAAGCCTCAATCAGCCCCAGCATTTT.

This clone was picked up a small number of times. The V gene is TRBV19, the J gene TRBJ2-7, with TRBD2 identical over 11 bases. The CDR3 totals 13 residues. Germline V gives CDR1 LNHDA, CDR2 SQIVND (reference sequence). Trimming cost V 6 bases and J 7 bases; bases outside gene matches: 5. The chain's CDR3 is CASRNLAGGEQYF. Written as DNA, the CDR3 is TGTGCCAGTAGGAACCTAGCGGGAGGAGAGCAGTACTTC.

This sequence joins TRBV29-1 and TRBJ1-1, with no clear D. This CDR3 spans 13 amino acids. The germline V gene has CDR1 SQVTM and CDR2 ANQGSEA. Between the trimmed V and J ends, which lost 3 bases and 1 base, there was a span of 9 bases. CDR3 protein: CSVDRRSNTEAFF. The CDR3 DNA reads TGCAGCGTTGATCGGCGGTCGAACACTGAAGCTTTCTTT.